A few counts support the clone carrying this T cell receptor (beta chain). Its antigen is not known. Expressed TCRB transcripts were sequenced because the isolated RNA had all been reverse transcribed beforehand. TCRdb keeps only in-frame clones here, not all; method: immunoSEQ multiplex PCR. The table lists 200,000 to 250,000 clones, roughly 10% of them singletons. The data stem from a study of beta chain features in type 1 diabetes. Findings and limits, study-wide: Equally in patients and controls, shorter templates might have been favored by PCR.

Every donor provided one heparinised blood draw, which averaged around 120 mL. Each of the CD4+ naive, central memory, regulatory and stem cell-like memory populations was sorted via CD45RO/CCR7/CD25/CD127/CD95/CD27. V gave up 8 bases and J gave up 2 bases; unmatched junction bases: 6. The CDR3 loop spans 13 amino acids. Germline V lookup: CDR1 SNHLY, CDR2 FYNNEI. This receptor was identified in a man younger than 35 in good health. The sequencing sample was made of central memory CD4+ T cells from blood. The V and J genes are TRBV2 and TRBJ2-7; 7 bases match TRBD1. The CDR3 spells CASARDSTYEQYF. In DNA form, the CDR3 reads TGTGCCAGCGCCCGGGACAGCACCTACGAGCAGTACTTC. The full variable domain, in which reference TRBV2 and TRBJ2-7 provide the parts outside the CDR3, is EPEVTQTPSHQVTQMGQEVILRCVPISNHLYFYWYRQILGQKVEFLVSFYNNEISEKSEIFDDQFSVERPDGSNFTLKIRSTKLEDSAMYFCASARDSTYEQYFGPGTRLTVT.